Described below is a single T cell receptor beta chain sequence and its context. As yet, its antigen is unknown. The record originates from a study of cytomegalovirus exposure and HLA in healthy donors. Study-level background: The roughly 110 validation repertoires matched the 500 to 750 first-cohort repertoires in platform, a later analysis reported.

TCRdb's table, derived via immunoSEQ multiplex PCR, lists solely in-frame clones and lacks some. The sample includes 150,000 to 200,000 clones, approximately 80% seen only once; the top ten take 2% to 2.5%. Study-wide findings and caveats: Diagnosis of cytomegalovirus status made by the classifier reportedly showed high specificity and sensitivity.

Deletions cut 5 bases from V and 6 bases from J, with 14 bases between. The CDR3 runs to 14 residues. Germline CDR1 MNHNS, CDR2 SASEGT. The gene calls are TRBV6-1 and TRBJ1-5, with D perhaps matching TRBD1 (5 bases). The receptor's source is a man aged 30-40 years in good health and CMV-seropositive. The sample taken for sequencing was PBMCs. For the CDR3, the DNA is TGTGCCAGCAGTACCCGGGACTCGAGTCAGCCCCAGCATTTT. This codes for CASSTRDSSQPQHF.